Shown below are 27 T cell receptor beta chains from a single sample sequenced in a study of beta chain features in type 1 diabetes. For these TCRs, the target antigens are not known. Study-level results: There was a moderate but significant shortening of TCRB CDR3s in all four CD4+ subsets of Type 1 diabetes patients.

Expressed TCRB transcripts were sequenced because the entire RNA isolate underwent reverse transcription. Generated by immunoSEQ multiplex PCR, the TCRdb table keeps only in-frame clones and is missing some. Among over 300,000 clones listed, over 7% were seen once. Sequencing input: central memory CD4+ T cells from blood. The origin of the receptors is a man aged 30 to 39 with type 1 diabetes.

The chain couples TRBV25-1 to TRBJ2-7; 12 nucleotides match TRBD1. The CDR3 runs to 18 residues. The germline CDR1 and CDR2 sequences are MGHDK and SYGVNS. V lost 0 bases to trimming and J lost 5 bases; unmatched junction nucleotides: 11. Written as DNA, the CDR3 is TGTGCCAGCAGTGAATATCTGGGACAGGGGGCAGGAATCCACGAGCAGTACTTC. As protein: CASSEYLGQGAGIHEQYF.

This clone was detected a few times. This rearrangement joins TRBV4-3 to TRBJ1-2; D is possibly TRBD1 (5 bases). V dropped 0 bases and J dropped 3 bases, with 14 bases sitting between them. The CDR3 sequence is 16 residues long. The germline CDR1 and CDR2 sequences are LGHNA and YSLEER. This CDR3 reads CASSQDQGDYHYGYTF. As DNA, the CDR3 is TGCGCCAGCAGCCAAGATCAAGGGGACTATCACTATGGCTACACCTTC.

This clone came up a few times. The chain is built from TRBV29-1 and TRBJ2-5; 7 bases match TRBD2. Trimming cost V 3 bases and J 1 base; bases outside gene matches: 2. The CDR3 runs 13 residues. CDR1 SQVTM and CDR2 ANQGSEA come from the germline V gene. The DNA for the CDR3 is TGCAGCGTTGACCGGGGGGTCCAAGAGACCCAGTACTTC. Translating it yields CSVDRGVQETQYF. Full variable domain (outside the CDR3, taken from reference TRBV29-1 and TRBJ2-5): SAVISQKPSRDICQRGTSLTIQCQVDSQVTMMFWYRQQPGQSLTLIATANQGSEATYESGFVIDKFPISRPNLTFSTLTVSNMSPEDSSIYLCSVDRGVQETQYFGPGTRLLVL.

Comment on this clone: No DNA is shown, since the ends of the CDR3 on it are uncertain; the CDR3 is the one TCRdb lists. The chain has TRBV1 and TRBJ2-2; TRBD2 reflects the table's D call only, with no check against the DNA. TRBV1 is deemed a pseudogene. The CDR3 sequence runs 17 residues, both termini included. CDR3: CTSSPGTSGGTPGSCFF.

The rearrangement uses TRBV9 and TRBJ2-1; the match to TRBD2 covers 9 bases. The CDR3 covers 15 residues. CDR1 is SGDLS and CDR2 is YYNGEE in the germline V gene. J was trimmed by 10 bases and V by 1 base; bases with no gene match: 9. The CDR3 is CASSVQIAGDEEQFF. In DNA, the CDR3 is TGTGCCAGCAGCGTACAAATAGCGGGGGACGAAGAGCAGTTCTTC.

This chain links TRBV9 with TRBJ1-6; D gene unclear. Germline loops: CDR1 SGDLS, CDR2 YYNGEE. Trimming left V 3 bases short and J 14 bases short, with 15 bases between. The CDR3 extends over 13 amino acids. The CDR3 DNA sequence: TGTGCCAGCAGCGGGCAGGTTTCTTCTTCCCTCCACTTT. Its protein is CASSGQVSSSLHF.

This clone was seen a handful of times. The J gene is TRBJ1-6, the V gene TRBV7-9, with 9 bases identical to TRBD1. The length of the CDR3 is 16 residues. V lost 5 bases and J lost 7; bases outside the gene matches: 9. Germline V gene data show CDR1 as SEHNR and CDR2 as FQNEAQ (reference sequence). CDR3 nucleotides: TGTGCCAGCAGCGCCCGGACAGGGGTACAGAATTCACCCCTCCACTTT. Its protein is CASSARTGVQNSPLHF.

This clone was detected many times. The CDR3 here is CASSRDRGKEKLFF. The CDR3, as DNA: TGTGCCAGCAGTAGGGACAGGGGGAAGGAAAAACTGTTTTTT. J is TRBJ1-4 and V is TRBV9; TRBD1 matches 11 bases. The V and J ends lost 5 bases and 8 bases, in that order; junction bases with no gene match: 5. From germline, CDR1 is SGDLS and CDR2 YYNGEE. The CDR3 spans 14 residues.

The chain joins TRBV6-6 to TRBJ1-2; TRBD1 is a possible D gene (5 bases). Trimming stripped 6 bases from V and 6 bases from J, with 14 bases between. This CDR3 is built from 13 residues. Germline CDR1 and CDR2: MNHNY and SVGAGI (reference sequence). The CDR3 is CASSLGTRNGYTF. The CDR3 DNA reads TGTGCCAGCAGCCTCGGGACTCGGAATGGCTACACCTTC.

Points on this clone: This sample also contains other DNA sequences that code for the same CDR3. The chain combines TRBV5-1 with TRBJ2-1; 9 bases are shared with TRBD2. V shed 0 bases, J shed 5 bases, and the junction held 0 bases outside the gene matches. Germline V gene sequence: CDR1 SGHRS, CDR2 YFSETQ. The CDR3 sequence is 14 residues long. CDR3 loop: CASSLGLADNEQFF. The CDR3 DNA reads as TGCGCCAGCAGCTTGGGACTAGCGGACAATGAGCAGTTCTTC.

This clone has a handful of counts. The genes are TRBV5-1 and TRBJ1-6; D might be TRBD1 (6 bases). From germline, CDR1 is SGHRS and CDR2 YFSETQ. Trimming left V 2 bases short and J 8 bases short, with 17 bases between. This CDR3 is built from 16 residues. The CDR3: CASSLYSDSVDSPLHF. CDR3 nucleotides: TGCGCCAGCAGCTTATACTCGGACAGCGTAGATTCACCCCTCCACTTT.

The gene calls are TRBV18 and TRBJ2-7, with 10 positions matching TRBD1. Per germline, CDR1 KGHSH and CDR2 LQKENI. J gave up 5 bases and V 5 bases, and 6 bases lay outside the gene matches. The CDR3 totals 14 residues. The CDR3 DNA reads as TGTGCCAGCTCAGATTCGACAGGGGGCAACGAGCAGTACTTC. Its translation is CASSDSTGGNEQYF.

The chain carries TRBV2 and TRBJ2-1; D not resolved. Germline CDR1 and CDR2: SNHLY and FYNNEI. V lost 0 bases, J lost 5 bases, and 11 bases lay in between. The CDR3 is 15 residues long. CDR3 sequence reads: CASSEARAANNEQFF. DNA of the CDR3: TGTGCCAGCAGTGAAGCGCGAGCAGCGAACAATGAGCAGTTCTTC.

This sequence joins TRBV25-1 and TRBJ1-3; D may be TRBD1 (6 bases). Germline V lookup: CDR1 MGHDK, CDR2 SYGVNS. The V and J ends lost 6 bases and 0 bases respectively, with 6 bases between them. The CDR3 runs 13 residues. The CDR3 sequence is CASRQGSGNTIYF. The CDR3 DNA reads as TGTGCCAGCAGACAGGGCTCTGGAAACACCATATATTTT. Based on the CDR3 plus reference TRBV25-1 and TRBJ1-3, the full variable domain is EADIYQTPRYLVIGTGKKITLECSQTMGHDKMYWYQQDPGMELHLIHYSYGVNSTEKGDLSSESTVSRIRTEHFPLTLESARPSHTSQYLCASRQGSGNTIYFGEGSWLTVV.

The V call is TRBV29-1, the J call TRBJ2-7; tentative D call: TRBD1 (7 bases). This CDR3 comprises 12 residues. V shed 7 bases and J shed 3 bases, with 13 bases lying between them. Germline CDR1 SQVTM, CDR2 ANQGSEA. The CDR3 reads CSGGDSLYEQYF. CDR3 bases: TGCAGCGGGGGGGACAGTCTCTACGAGCAGTACTTC.

Only a few counts were recorded for this clone. The chain employs TRBV12-5 and TRBJ2-4; D gene ambiguous. Per the germline V gene, CDR1 is LGHNT and CDR2 is FRNRAP. This CDR3 region has 11 residues. V was shortened by 5 bases and J by 9 bases, with 8 bases between the two germline ends. The CDR3 DNA is TGTGCTAGTGGTCTCACGGGCATTCAGTACTTC. Its protein is CASGLTGIQYF. Variable domain in full (rest from reference TRBV12-5 and TRBJ2-4): DARVTQTPRHKVTEMGQEVTMRCQPILGHNTVFWYRQTMMQGLELLAYFRNRAPLDDSGMPKDRFSAEMPDATLATLKIQPSEPRDSAVYFCASGLTGIQYFGAGTRLSVL.

This clone has a count of ten or more. The chain's CDR3 is CASSQGQGIYEQYF. The CDR3 DNA reads as TGCGCCAGCAGCCAGGGACAGGGGATCTACGAGCAGTACTTC. The J gene is TRBJ2-7, the V gene TRBV10-2; 10 nucleotides align to TRBD1. The CDR3 runs to 14 residues. The V segment lost 6 bases and the J segment 3 bases; nucleotides outside the gene matches: 5. The germline V gene has CDR1 WSHSY and CDR2 SAAADI.

The CDR3 protein is CASSPRTGTNNYGYTF. In DNA, the CDR3 is TGTGCCAGCAGCCCCCGGACAGGGACCAATAACTATGGCTACACCTTC. This chain links TRBV7-2 with TRBJ1-2; 8 bases line up with TRBD1. CDR1 and CDR2 from the germline V gene are SGHTA and FQGNSA. This CDR3 is 16 amino acids long. The V gene end was trimmed by 5 bases and the J gene end by 1 base; junction bases not matched to a gene: 9.

The sample holds a few counts of this clone. The gene calls are TRBV11-2 and TRBJ2-6; no clear D. CDR3 length equals 14 residues. The ends were cut back, 6 bases at V and 2 bases at J, with 8 bases in the middle. Per the germline V gene, CDR1 is SGHAT and CDR2 is FQNNGV. CDR3 bases: TGTGCCAGCAGTTTTACTGCTGGGGCCAACGTCCTGACTTTC. Protein product: CASSFTAGANVLTF.

This chain joins TRBV10-3 and TRBJ2-5; TRBD2 is a possible D gene (5 bases). Germline values: CDR1 ENHRY, CDR2 SYGVKD. This CDR3 has 13 amino acids. Trimming took 4 bases from V and 4 from J, leaving 10 bases between them. The CDR3 sequence is CAISGGLLETQYF. Here the CDR3 DNA reads TGTGCCATCAGTGGAGGGCTTCTAGAGACCCAGTACTTC.

The genes are TRBV5-1 and TRBJ2-5; the match to TRBD1 covers 7 bases. CDR3 length: 15 amino acids. Germline loops: CDR1 SGHRS, CDR2 YFSETQ. With V trimmed by 4 bases and J by 4 bases, 10 bases remained unmatched. The CDR3 protein is CASSTGQAAGETQYF. The CDR3 DNA reads TGCGCCAGCAGCACAGGACAGGCGGCAGGAGAGACCCAGTACTTC.

This clone turned up a few times. The V call is TRBV18, the J call TRBJ1-1, with D unresolved. This CDR3 spans 14 amino acids. The germline gives CDR1 KGHSH, CDR2 LQKENI. The ends were cut back, 7 bases at V and 2 bases at J, with 14 bases in the middle. The CDR3 DNA is TGTGCCAGCTGCGGGGAAAGAGGTAACACTGAAGCTTTCTTT. Protein sequence: CASCGERGNTEAFF.

This clone occurred a few times. Here the CDR3 reads CASSFYGEGYGYTF. The CDR3 region has the DNA TGTGCCAGCAGCTTTTATGGGGAAGGGTATGGCTACACCTTC. The genes are TRBV7-2 and TRBJ1-2, with D hard to call. Germline-derived CDR1 and CDR2 are SGHTA and FQGNSA. V dropped 3 bases and J dropped 5 bases, with 13 bases sitting between them. This CDR3 has 14 amino acids.

This clone was picked up a small number of times. The rearrangement links TRBV6-5 to TRBJ1-5; a possible D gene is TRBD1 (5 bases). The CDR3 runs 13 residues. From germline, CDR1 is MNHEY and CDR2 SVGAGI. V gave up 5 bases and J gave up 7 bases, with 12 bases separating them. Written as DNA, the CDR3 is TGTGCCAGCAGTCAATTGGGGCTACAGCCCCAGCATTTT. This encodes CASSQLGLQPQHF.

In its sample, this clone was seen a few times. This CDR3 reads CASSPNIPGNGGELFF. Here the CDR3 DNA reads TGTGCCAGCAGCCCCAATATCCCGGGGAATGGCGGGGAGCTGTTTTTT. This sequence joins TRBV11-2 and TRBJ2-2, with D perhaps TRBD2 (5 bases). In germline, CDR1 is SGHAT, CDR2 FQNNGV. V lost 5 bases and J lost 7, with 20 bases in between. This CDR3 contains 16 residues. Drawing the rest from reference TRBV11-2 and TRBJ2-2, the complete variable domain is EAGVAQSPRYKIIEKRQSVAFWCNPISGHATLYWYQQILGQGPKLLIQFQNNGVVDDSQLPKDRFSAERLKGVDSTLKIQPAKLEDSAVYLCASSPNIPGNGGELFFGEGSRLTVL.

This clone has ten or more counts. The genes are TRBV7-2 and TRBJ2-5; D is undetermined. The CDR3 covers 13 residues. V lost 2 bases to trimming and J lost 2 bases, with 6 bases between them. The V gene's germline CDR1 is SGHTA and CDR2 FQGNSA. The CDR3 protein is CASSLWQQETQYF. The CDR3 DNA sequence: TGTGCCAGCAGCTTATGGCAGCAAGAGACCCAGTACTTC.

The chain couples TRBV2 to TRBJ1-1; D remains ambiguous. Looked up from germline, CDR1 is SNHLY and CDR2 is FYNNEI. Trimming removed 6 bases at V and 2 bases at J, with 13 bases between. The CDR3 extends over 14 amino acids. CDR3 in amino acids: CASRLRNENTEAFF. The CDR3 coding sequence is TGTGCCAGCAGGCTCAGGAATGAAAACACTGAAGCTTTCTTT.